These 30 T cell receptor beta chains were sequenced from one sample in a study of T cell repertoires in cytomegalovirus infection. One entry per CDR3 protein, called by TCRdb with MiXCR from the reads. This table holds about 98,000 distinct CDR3 sequences, approximately 16% found once. Sequenced material: PBMCs. The receptor source for this set is a human donor in good health (CMV status not recorded). Some clones in this sample may be carry-over from other donors' samples.

As to this clonotype: Just one base apart from a much larger clone, this may be a read error. The V call is TRBV5-4, the J call TRBJ2-5, with 9 bases identical to TRBD2. Germline CDR1 and CDR2: SGHNT and YYREEE (reference sequence). This CDR3 is 15 amino acids long. CDR3 bases: TGTACCAGCAGCAAAGCGGGGGGCTCCCAAGAGACCCAGTACTTC. Translation: CTSSKAGGSQETQYF.

This clonotype has a handful of counts. The chain employs TRBV11-2 and TRBJ2-7; 8 bases match TRBD1. V trimming: 3 bases; J trimming: 2 bases; junction bases outside the gene matches: 3. This CDR3 has 14 residues. Per germline, CDR1 SGHAT and CDR2 FQNNGV. The CDR3 DNA reads TGTGCCAGCAGCTTCTTGGACAGGGCCTACGAGCAGTACTTC. This encodes CASSFLDRAYEQYF.

This clonotype has a single count. The chain joins TRBV20-1 to TRBJ1-6, with D perhaps matching TRBD1 (6 bases). Between the trimmed V and J ends, which lost 1 base and 8 bases, there was a span of 15 bases. Germline CDR1 DFQATT, CDR2 SNEGSKA (reference sequence). This CDR3 is built from 15 residues. In DNA, the CDR3 is TGCAGTGCTAGAGGGTGGGGGGCGCTGGATTCACCCCTCCACTTT. It encodes CSARGWGALDSPLHF.

This clonotype was found once. The chain is built from TRBV18 and TRBJ1-4; perhaps TRBD1 as D (5 bases). CDR3 length equals 18 residues. Germline loops: CDR1 KGHSH, CDR2 LQKENI. Trimming took off 6 bases at V and 0 bases at J, with 20 bases between the two ends. For the CDR3, the DNA is TGTGCCAGCTCGCCGAGCCAACCGGGACGAACAACTAATGAAAAACTGTTTTTT. Amino acids: CASSPSQPGRTTNEKLFF.

This clonotype was picked up a small number of times. V gene TRBV19 combines with J gene TRBJ1-1, with D possibly TRBD1 on 5 matching bases. The CDR3 sequence is 14 residues long. V was pared by 6 bases and J by 2 bases, with 13 bases between. Germline CDR1 LNHDA, CDR2 SQIVND (reference sequence). This CDR3 reads CASRTGHQNTEAFF. CDR3 nucleotide sequence: TGTGCCAGTAGAACCGGACACCAAAACACTGAAGCTTTCTTT. Filled out from reference TRBV19 and TRBJ1-1, the complete variable domain reads DGGITQSPKYLFRKEGQNVTLSCEQNLNHDAMYWYRQDPGQGLRLIYYSQIVNDFQKGDIAEGYSVSREKKESFPLTVTSAQKNPTAFYLCASRTGHQNTEAFFGQGTRLTVV.

Only one count was recorded for this clonotype. The rearrangement joins TRBV3-1 to TRBJ2-1, with D tentatively TRBD1 (5 bases). CDR3 size: 13 residues. The V and J ends lost 2 bases and 6 bases respectively, with 8 bases between them. Germline V gives CDR1 LGHDT, CDR2 YNNKEL (reference sequence). CDR3 in amino acids: CASSQRGSNEQFF. CDR3 DNA sequence: TGTGCCAGCAGCCAAAGGGGTTCCAATGAGCAGTTCTTC.

The CDR3 reads CAISEFTGDGYTF. The CDR3 DNA reads TGTGCCATCAGTGAGTTCACAGGGGATGGCTACACCTTC. The rearrangement links TRBV10-3 to TRBJ1-2; 7 bases line up with TRBD1. Trimming took 1 base from V and 6 from J; bases not matched to a gene: 2. The V gene's germline CDR1 is ENHRY and CDR2 SYGVKD. This CDR3 has 13 residues.

The chain is built from TRBV18 and TRBJ2-7, with TRBD1 matching over 8 bases. Germline-derived CDR1 and CDR2 are KGHSH and LQKENI. Trimming removed 5 bases from V and 0 bases from J; junction bases left unmatched: 6. The length of the CDR3 is 15 residues. The CDR3: CASSGRTGSSYEQYF. Written as DNA, the CDR3 is TGTGCCAGCTCAGGTAGGACAGGGAGCTCCTACGAGCAGTACTTC. Based on the CDR3 plus reference TRBV18 and TRBJ2-7, the full variable domain is NAGVMQNPRHLVRRRGQEARLRCSPMKGHSHVYWYRQLPEEGLKFMVYLQKENIIDESGMPKERFSAEFPKEGPSILRIQQVVRGDSAAYFCASSGRTGSSYEQYFGPGTRLTVT.

This clonotype was detected ten times or more. The V gene is TRBV12-3 or TRBV12-4, the J gene TRBJ2-7; D remains unclear. The CDR3 has 12 residues. V was shortened by 6 bases and J by 7 bases, with 13 bases between the two germline ends. CDR3 region: CASSRPLMEQYF. As DNA, the CDR3 is TGTGCCAGCAGCCGCCCACTCATGGAGCAGTACTTC.

This clonotype was counted between two and nine times. The rearrangement links TRBV3-1 to TRBJ1-1, with 7 positions matching TRBD1. The germline V gene has CDR1 LGHDT and CDR2 YNNKEL (reference sequence). This CDR3 spans 16 amino acids. With 4 bases clipped from V and 4 bases from J, the junction kept 12 bases outside the gene matches. The CDR3 spells CASSPRMDRTSTEAFF. Here the CDR3 DNA reads TGTGCCAGCAGCCCACGAATGGACAGGACAAGCACTGAAGCTTTCTTT.

On this clonotype: A clone one base away is much larger, so this may be a read error. The J gene is TRBJ1-1, the V gene TRBV7-6, with D possibly being TRBD1 (6 bases). Germline CDR1 is SGHVS and CDR2 is FNYEAQ. The CDR3 loop spans 14 amino acids. CDR3 nucleotides: TGTGCCAGCAGCTTAGCGGGGGGGCAGACTGGAGCTTTCTTT. Protein: CASSLAGGQTGAFF. Supplemented by reference TRBV7-6 and TRBJ1-1, the full variable domain reads GAGVSQSPRYKVTKRGQDVALRCDPISGHVSLYWYRQALGQGPEFLTYFNYEAQQDKSGLPNDRFSAERPEGSISTLTIQRTEQRDSAMYRCASSLAGGQTGAFFGQGTRLTVV.

This clonotype was counted ten times or more. This rearrangement joins TRBV27 to TRBJ2-7, with 9 nucleotides matching TRBD1. This CDR3 has 16 residues. Germline V gene data show CDR1 as MNHEY and CDR2 as SMNVEV (reference sequence). The J segment lost 2 bases and the V segment lost 7 bases, leaving 12 bases of the junction unmatched. The chain's CDR3 is CASNTFLGQGPYEQYF. The CDR3, as DNA: TGTGCCAGCAATACCTTTCTGGGACAGGGTCCCTACGAGCAGTACTTC.

The genes are TRBV18 and TRBJ1-5; 9 nucleotides align to TRBD1. V shed 3 bases and J 3 bases; nucleotides not matched to a gene: 3. Germline CDR1 and CDR2: KGHSH and LQKENI. The CDR3 sequence is 15 residues long. The CDR3, as DNA: TGTGCCAGCTCACCGGGACAGGGCCACAATCAGCCCCAGCATTTT. This encodes CASSPGQGHNQPQHF.

This rearrangement joins TRBV5-1 to TRBJ2-3, with TRBD2 identical over 7 bases. CDR1 and CDR2 from the germline V gene are SGHRS and YFSETQ. The V gene end was trimmed by 1 base and the J gene end by 0 bases; junction bases not matched to a gene: 26. The CDR3 is 23 residues long. The DNA of the CDR3 is TGCGCCAGCAGCTTGACTGGAAGCCTCCGCGGGACTATCCCCCGTGCTAGCACAGATACGCAGTATTTT. It yields the protein CASSLTGSLRGTIPRASTDTQYF.

This clonotype was counted ten times or more. This rearrangement joins TRBV15 to TRBJ2-7; no clear D. This CDR3 contains 16 residues. Germline values: CDR1 LNHNV, CDR2 YYDKDF (reference sequence). Trimming removed 0 bases from V and 0 bases from J, with 12 bases in between. CDR3 protein: CATSRDPGFSSYEQYF. CDR3 DNA: TGTGCCACCAGCAGAGATCCGGGTTTTAGCTCCTACGAGCAGTACTTC.

The V call is TRBV5-5, the J call TRBJ2-1; D possibly corresponds to TRBD1 (5 bases). V was pared by 0 bases and J by 6 bases, with 16 bases between. This CDR3 region has 16 residues. Germline V lookup: CDR1 SGHKS, CDR2 YYEKEE (reference sequence). CDR3: CASSLVFVTAINEQFF. In DNA form, the CDR3 reads TGTGCCAGCAGCTTGGTTTTTGTGACAGCTATCAATGAGCAGTTCTTC.

A note on this clonotype: Because it lacks the conserved phenylalanine or tryptophan at the end, this CDR3 is likely a read error. The DNA is left out, because the CDR3 cannot be placed on it with certainty; the CDR3 is given as TCRdb lists it. The rearrangement links TRBV7-2 to TRBJ2-1; TRBD2, the D gene given by the table, was not confirmed from the DNA. The CDR3 is 15 residues long, counting both termini. CDR1 SGHTA and CDR2 FQGNSA come from the germline V gene. The chain's CDR3 is CASSPRALQGYEQFV.

At least ten counts were recorded for this clonotype. The junction differs from germline at one of its ends, possibly a read error. The genes are TRBV7-2 and TRBJ2-3; TRBD1 matches 8 bases. The CDR3 sequence is 16 residues long. Germline assignment: CDR1 SGHTA and CDR2 FQGNSA. The CDR3, as DNA: TGTGCCAGCAGATTAGGAGACAGGGGTATCACAGATACGCAGTATTTT. Amino acid sequence: CASRLGDRGITDTQYF.

The CDR3 coding sequence is TGTGCCAGCAGCGTATCAGGGTCTGAGACCAACGTCCTGACTTTC. Translating it yields CASSVSGSETNVLTF. V usage is TRBV9 and J usage is TRBJ2-6; D is perhaps TRBD1 (5 bases). CDR1 and CDR2 from the germline V gene are SGDLS and YYNGEE. The CDR3 runs 15 residues. V was pared by 1 base and J by 8 bases, with 13 bases between.

V and J are TRBV27 and TRBJ1-4; weak D call: TRBD1 (6 bases). Trimming shortened V by 8 bases and J by 7 bases, and 11 bases separated the two germline ends. CDR1 and CDR2 (germline): MNHEY, SMNVEV (reference sequence). This CDR3 is built from 12 residues. The DNA of the CDR3 is TGTGCCAGCGGGAGGGGGGTTGAAAAACTGTTTTTT. This encodes CASGRGVEKLFF.

This clonotype was observed at least ten times. Sequence at one end of the junction differs from germline and may be a read error. The gene calls are TRBV7-6 and TRBJ2-5; D remains unclear. CDR3 size: 13 residues. Germline lookup yields CDR1 SGHVS and CDR2 FNYEAQ. The CDR3 region is CASSLSRAETQYF. The CDR3 DNA reads TGTGCTAGCAGCTTGTCCCGCGCAGAGACCCAGTACTTC.

V and J are TRBV12-3 or TRBV12-4 and TRBJ2-5, with 7 bases that match TRBD1. The V segment lost 6 bases and the J segment 1 base; nucleotides outside the gene matches: 5. The CDR3 covers 14 residues. The CDR3 DNA follows: TGTGCCAGCAGACTAACAGGGGCCCAAGAGACCCAGTACTTC. Its protein is CASRLTGAQETQYF.

This clonotype was counted between two and nine times. The chain uses TRBV5-4 and TRBJ2-1, with D hard to call. Trimming removed 4 bases from V and 10 bases from J, with 18 bases in between. The length of the CDR3 is 14 residues. Germline CDR1 is SGHNT and CDR2 is YYREEE (reference sequence). This chain's CDR3 is CASSPGRIQWEQFF. The CDR3 bases are TGTGCCAGCAGCCCTGGACGGATACAATGGGAGCAGTTCTTC.

This clonotype appeared a few times. The chain has TRBV7-2 and TRBJ2-1, with 7 bases that match TRBD2. CDR3 size: 15 residues. V lost 3 bases and J lost 3; bases outside the gene matches: 5. The germline gives CDR1 SGHTA, CDR2 FQGNSA. The CDR3 region is CASSFAAGLYNEQFF. Written as DNA, the CDR3 is TGTGCCAGCAGCTTCGCAGCGGGGCTCTACAATGAGCAGTTCTTC.

This chain connects TRBV24-1 to TRBJ2-3; D gene unclear. The CDR3 is made up of 16 amino acids. Germline V gives CDR1 KGHDR, CDR2 SFDVKD. V lost 3 bases and J lost 1, with 13 bases in between. CDR3 nucleotide sequence: TGTGCCACCAGTGATCCCGGAAGGGTGGGCACAGATACGCAGTATTTT. The encoded protein is CATSDPGRVGTDTQYF.

This chain joins TRBV12-3 or TRBV12-4 and TRBJ1-1; the D is unclear. The V and J ends lost 3 bases and 5 bases respectively, with 7 bases between them. The length of the CDR3 is 12 residues. Here the CDR3 DNA reads TGTGCCAGCAGTTTTAAAGCAACTGAAGCTTTCTTT. This gives the protein CASSFKATEAFF.

V is TRBV7-2 and J is TRBJ1-4; possibly TRBD1 for D (5 bases). This CDR3 contains 16 residues. V lost 2 bases and J 4 bases, leaving 14 bases between the germline ends. In germline, CDR1 is SGHTA, CDR2 FQGNSA. The CDR3 region is CASSLYRKGSNEKLFF. CDR3 bases: TGTGCCAGCAGCTTATACAGAAAGGGGAGTAATGAAAAACTGTTTTTT.

J is TRBJ1-2 and V is TRBV12-3 or TRBV12-4; D is unclear. CDR3 length equals 15 residues. Trimming stripped 7 bases from V and 0 bases from J, with 15 bases between. The CDR3 loop is CASKPRVNSNYGYTF. Here the CDR3 DNA reads TGTGCCAGCAAACCACGAGTTAATTCTAACTATGGCTACACCTTC.

This clonotype was counted a few times. The genes are TRBV12-3 or TRBV12-4 and TRBJ1-2; D ambiguous. This CDR3 region has 12 residues. Trimming shortened V by 3 bases and J by 5 bases, and 7 bases separated the two germline ends. The CDR3 DNA reads as TGTGCCAGCAGTTTCGACAAGTATGGCTACACCTTC. Translated, it gives CASSFDKYGYTF.

The rearrangement uses TRBV18 and TRBJ2-7; the match to TRBD1 covers 12 bases. The CDR3 totals 16 residues. CDR1 is KGHSH, CDR2 LQKENI, per germline. V was clipped by 3 bases and J by 6 bases; unmatched bases: 9. The DNA of the CDR3 is TGTGCCAGCTCACCCGGGACAGGGGGCCGTAAGATCGAGCAGTACTTC. Protein product: CASSPGTGGRKIEQYF.